These 21 T cell receptor beta chains originate from one sample sequenced in a study of T cells after yellow fever vaccination. TCRdb called the 5' RACE reads again in MiXCR, with one record for every CDR3 protein. The sample has some 320,000 distinct CDR3 sequences, 7.5% to 9% seen once. The specimen was PBMCs, collected on the day of the first yellow fever vaccination. These receptors came from a man aged 18-30 years who received the YFV17D yellow fever vaccine.

CDR3 bases: TGCGCCAGCAGCCAAGATTTAGCGGGGGGGCAAGGCTCCTACAATGAGCAGTTCTTC. It translates to CASSQDLAGGQGSYNEQFF. The chain is built from TRBV4-1 and TRBJ2-1, with 11 bases matching TRBD2. Germline V gene sequence: CDR1 MGHRA, CDR2 YSYEKL. This CDR3 contains 19 residues. With V trimmed by 0 bases and J by 0 bases, 7 bases remained unmatched.

In this sample, this clonotype turned up many times. The chain recombines TRBV12-3 or TRBV12-4 with TRBJ1-1; D gene unclear. The CDR3 is 11 residues long. The V end lost 5 bases, the J end lost 7 bases, and 8 bases lay between the germline ends. The chain's CDR3 is CASSQYGEAFF. CDR3 DNA sequence: TGTGCCAGCAGTCAATACGGTGAAGCTTTCTTT.

V is TRBV7-9 and J is TRBJ2-7, with D unclear. The CDR3 runs to 13 residues. Germline CDR1 SEHNR, CDR2 FQNEAQ (reference sequence). V lost 1 base, J lost 6 bases, and 10 bases lay in between. The CDR3 loop reads CASSLGGAGEQYF. The CDR3 DNA reads as TGTGCCAGCAGCTTAGGAGGTGCTGGCGAGCAGTACTTC. Full variable domain (missing parts from reference TRBV7-9 and TRBJ2-7): DTGVSQNPRHKITKRGQNVTFRCDPISEHNRLYWYRQTLGQGPEFLTYFQNEAQLEKSRLLSDRFSAERPKGSFSTLEIQRTEQGDSAMYLCASSLGGAGEQYFGPGTRLTVT.

The V call is TRBV7-2, the J call TRBJ2-3; D is undetermined. CDR1 is SGHTA, CDR2 FQGNSA, per germline. V was cut by 5 bases and J by 4 bases, with 7 bases left in between. The CDR3 covers 12 residues. In nucleotides, the CDR3 is TGTGCCAGCAGCCTACACGCAGATACGCAGTATTTT. It translates to CASSLHADTQYF. Looking up the rest from reference TRBV7-2 and TRBJ2-3 gives the full variable domain: GAGVSQSPSNKVTEKGKDVELRCDPISGHTALYWYRQSLGQGLEFLIYFQGNSAPDKSGLPSDRFSAERTGGSVSTLTIQRTQQEDSAVYLCASSLHADTQYFGPGTRLTVL.

The chain is built from TRBV5-5 and TRBJ2-7; D unclear. Germline-derived CDR1 and CDR2 are SGHKS and YYEKEE (reference sequence). The CDR3 length is 13 residues. The V end was cut by 6 bases, the J end by 5 bases, with 15 bases between. This chain's CDR3 is CASTLWGMDEQYF. The DNA for the CDR3 is TGTGCCAGCACCCTTTGGGGAATGGACGAGCAGTACTTC.

Only a few counts were recorded for this clonotype. This sequence joins TRBV10-3 and TRBJ2-5; TRBD2 agrees at 12 bases. After removal of 10 bases from V and 5 bases from J, the junction contained 8 bases not matched to a gene. The V gene's germline CDR1 is ENHRY and CDR2 SYGVKD. The CDR3 spans 14 residues. CDR3 protein: CATPGLAGWETQYF. CDR3 sequence (DNA): TGTGCCACCCCGGGACTAGCGGGTTGGGAGACCCAGTACTTC.

This clonotype was observed a few times. This chain links TRBV7-2 with TRBJ2-5, with 8 positions matching TRBD2. The CDR3 consists of 17 residues. V lost 5 bases, J lost 7 bases, and 18 bases stayed unmatched. Germline CDR1 reads SGHTA; CDR2 reads FQGNSA. DNA for the CDR3: TGTGCCAGCAGCCCCCCCACCGGGACTAGTTGGGTGGCGACCCAGTACTTC. Its protein product is CASSPPTGTSWVATQYF.

Many counts were recorded for this clonotype. V usage is TRBV27 and J usage is TRBJ2-2, with 7 bases identical to TRBD1. Germline CDR1 is MNHEY and CDR2 is SMNVEV (reference sequence). This CDR3 comprises 14 residues. Unmatched junction bases numbered 5, after V lost 4 bases and J lost 6 bases. The CDR3 DNA sequence: TGTGCCAGCAGTTGGAACAGGGGCCCCGGGGAGCTGTTTTTT. It specifies CASSWNRGPGELFF.

This clonotype was observed at least ten times. V gene TRBV27 combines with J gene TRBJ2-7, with D uncertain. V lost 3 bases, J lost 7 bases, and 13 bases lay in between. CDR3 length equals 13 residues. Germline-derived CDR1 and CDR2 are MNHEY and SMNVEV (reference sequence). The CDR3 region has the DNA TGTGCCAGCAGTTTTTTCCCAGGTTCGGAGCAGTACGTC. It specifies CASSFFPGSEQYV.

The V call is TRBV30, the J call TRBJ2-7; either TRBD1 or TRBD2 may supply D (6 bases each). The CDR3 extends over 12 amino acids. Germline V gene sequence: CDR1 GTSNPN, CDR2 SVGIG (reference sequence). Trimming cost V 1 base and J 6 bases, with 10 bases left between them. The CDR3 sequence is CAWSEEGGEQYF. The CDR3 nucleotides are TGTGCCTGGAGTGAGGAGGGGGGCGAGCAGTACTTC.

This clonotype was seen only a few times. The chain uses TRBV5-4 and TRBJ2-1; the match to TRBD2 covers 7 bases. The CDR3 length is 16 residues. The germline V gene encodes CDR1 SGHNT and CDR2 YYREEE (reference sequence). V dropped 3 bases and J dropped 8; count of bases not matched to a gene: 14. This chain's CDR3 is CASSSGGSGLSYEQFF. The CDR3 DNA follows: TGTGCCAGCAGCTCGGGAGGTAGCGGGTTGAGTTATGAGCAGTTCTTC.

The V call is TRBV4-3, the J call TRBJ2-2; the D is unclear. Germline CDR1 and CDR2: LGHNA and YSLEER. The CDR3 has 14 residues. Between the trimmed V and J ends, which lost 1 base and 4 bases, there was a span of 7 bases. The CDR3 DNA sequence: TGCGCCAGCAGCCAAGTCAGGACCACCGGGGAGCTGTTTTTT. Amino acid sequence: CASSQVRTTGELFF.

The V gene is TRBV11-3, the J gene TRBJ2-3; D remains ambiguous. The V end was cut by 3 bases, the J end by 3 bases, with 7 bases between. CDR1 SGHNT and CDR2 YENEEA come from the germline V gene. The CDR3 totals 13 residues. CDR3 DNA sequence: TGTGCCAGCAGCTTCTCCGTGACAGATACGCAGTATTTT. Protein: CASSFSVTDTQYF.

The rearrangement joins TRBV20-1 to TRBJ2-2; 9 bases are a match to TRBD1. CDR1 and CDR2 from the germline V gene are DFQATT and SNEGSKA (reference sequence). The CDR3 totals 14 residues. The V and J ends lost 1 base and 7 bases, in that order; junction bases with no gene match: 4. CDR3 sequence: CSARAGQGIGELFF. CDR3 bases: TGCAGTGCTAGAGCGGGACAGGGAATCGGGGAGCTGTTTTTT.

This clonotype was recorded at least ten times. This sequence joins TRBV10-3 and TRBJ1-3; 8 bases agree with TRBD1. This CDR3 has 14 residues. V gave up 9 bases and J gave up 0 bases; unmatched junction bases: 4. Germline V gene data show CDR1 as ENHRY and CDR2 as SYGVKD. The CDR3 DNA is TGTGCCATGAGACAGGGGAACTCTGGAAACACCATATATTTT. Amino acids: CAMRQGNSGNTIYF.

This clonotype appeared many times. This chain connects TRBV11-2 to TRBJ2-5; D possibly corresponds to TRBD1 (5 bases). Germline V gene lookup returns CDR1 SGHAT and CDR2 FQNNGV. Trimming took 5 bases from V and 4 from J, leaving 17 bases between them. This CDR3 comprises 15 residues. The CDR3 reads CASSEYRRVPETQYF. CDR3 sequence (DNA): TGTGCCAGCAGCGAATACCGCAGGGTCCCAGAGACCCAGTACTTC. Full variable domain (rest looked up from reference TRBV11-2 and TRBJ2-5): EAGVAQSPRYKIIEKRQSVAFWCNPISGHATLYWYQQILGQGPKLLIQFQNNGVVDDSQLPKDRFSAERLKGVDSTLKIQPAKLEDSAVYLCASSEYRRVPETQYFGPGTRLLVL.

The chain employs TRBV20-1 and TRBJ2-3; 10 nucleotides align to TRBD2. The CDR3 consists of 15 residues. Germline assignment: CDR1 DFQATT and CDR2 SNEGSKA (reference sequence). V lost 5 bases to trimming and J lost 1 base; unmatched junction nucleotides: 6. The CDR3 region has the DNA TGCAGTGCTGAGGTCCTAGCGGGGGGCACAGATACGCAGTATTTT. This codes for CSAEVLAGGTDTQYF.

This clonotype was counted between two and nine times. This chain links TRBV6-6 with TRBJ2-7; no firm D call. The CDR3 is made up of 12 amino acids. V dropped 6 bases and J dropped 3 bases, with 9 bases sitting between them. The germline V gene encodes CDR1 MNHNY and CDR2 SVGAGI (reference sequence). The CDR3 here is CASSNPLYEQYF. DNA of the CDR3: TGTGCCAGCAGCAACCCTCTCTACGAGCAGTACTTC.

The gene calls are TRBV6-5 and TRBJ2-3, with 9 nucleotides matching TRBD2. Trimming removed 2 bases from V and 0 bases from J; junction bases left unmatched: 6. The CDR3 contains 17 residues. Germline lookup yields CDR1 MNHEY and CDR2 SVGAGI. The CDR3 reads CASSYPGLATSTDTQYF. CDR3 DNA: TGTGCCAGCAGTTACCCGGGACTAGCCACTAGCACAGATACGCAGTATTTT.

The chain carries TRBV10-3 and TRBJ2-3, with D perhaps TRBD2 (5 bases). The CDR3 is 12 residues long. Trimming pared 7 bases from V and 6 bases from J, leaving 11 bases between. Germline CDR1 and CDR2: ENHRY and SYGVKD. CDR3 loop: CAIKDSADTQYF. As DNA, the CDR3 is TGTGCCATCAAGGACTCTGCGGATACGCAGTATTTT.

This clonotype has only a few counts. The V and J genes are TRBV23-1 and TRBJ2-5; D uncertain. TRBV23-1 falls under the ORF class, with uncertain function. V lost 6 bases, J lost 4 bases, and 18 bases lay in between. This CDR3 spans 15 amino acids. CDR3 bases: TGCGCCAGCAGGCAGAAGAAGGGCCAAGCAGAGACCCAGTACTTC. Amino acid sequence: CASRQKKGQAETQYF.